This T cell receptor (beta chain) was identified in a study of blood T cell repertoires in COVID-19. Study at large: Acute-phase and convalescent COVID-19 samples originated in the United States, Italy and Spain. From T cells, B-cell-depleted T cells, or PBMCs came the material, which was cDNA or gDNA.

V lost 4 bases and J lost 2; bases outside the gene matches: 6. The CDR3 is 15 residues long. The germline V gene encodes CDR1 SGHKS and CDR2 YYEKEE (reference sequence). Original processing notes: By means of reference gene primer amplification, nucleated cell counts were estimated. TCRdb keeps only in-frame clones here, not all; method: immunoSEQ multiplex PCR. V and J calls and clone size are given by that table; D and trimming were obtained from the DNA. The sample lists about 150,000 clones, 80% to 90% occurring once. The sequence came from a woman aged 45 to 65 in a cohort sampled during active or convalescent COVID-19. The chain links TRBV5-5 to TRBJ1-3; TRBD1 aligns across 7 bases. Sequenced input: peripheral blood. The CDR3 DNA sequence: TGTGCCAGCAGCCTCACAGGGGATCCTGGAAACACCATATATTTT. Translated: CASSLTGDPGNTIYF. Drawing the rest from reference TRBV5-5 and TRBJ1-3, the complete variable domain is DAGVTQSPTHLIKTRGQQVTLRCSPISGHKSVSWYQQVLGQGPQFIFQYYEKEERGRGNFPDRFSARQFPNYSSELNVNALLLGDSALYLCASSLTGDPGNTIYFGEGSWLTVV.